The 6 T cell receptor beta chains below all came from one sample that was sequenced in a study of T cells in tumors after PD-1 blockade (dated 2019 in TCRdb). Library construction relied on the immunoSEQ multiplex PCR assay. The source is immuneACCESS, and TCRdb retained only in-frame sequences with V and J called. Part of the clones is not carried over; for the studies checked, unresolved V genes explain less than half of this, and the remainder is unexplained. The table for this sample lists some 60,000 clones; 80% of them were counted only once. Around 15% of the sample is in the top ten clones. The sample's time point label, decoded: before anti-PD-1 therapy. Sequenced material: PBMCs, taken before anti-PD-1 treatment. The receptors stem from a human donor with basal cell carcinoma.

The chain carries TRBV9 and TRBJ2-1; TRBD1 matches at 9 bases. V gave up 3 bases and J gave up 8 bases; unmatched junction bases: 12. The CDR3 is 16 amino acids. CDR1 is SGDLS, CDR2 YYNGEE, per germline. In nucleotides, the CDR3 is TGTGCCAGCAGCGCCCTCGGGGGACAGGGTTACGATGAGCAGTTCTTC. Translated: CASSALGGQGYDEQFF. Full variable domain (remainder filled in from reference TRBV9 and TRBJ2-1): DSGVTQTPKHLITATGQRVTLRCSPRSGDLSVYWYQQSLDQGLQFLIQYYNGEERAKGNILERFSAQQFPDLHSELNLSSLELGDSALYFCASSALGGQGYDEQFFGPGTRLTVL.

The rearrangement joins TRBV6-1 to TRBJ1-3; 11 bases are shared with TRBD1. Germline lookup yields CDR1 MNHNS and CDR2 SASEGT. V shed 3 bases and J 2 bases; nucleotides not matched to a gene: 6. The CDR3 loop spans 17 amino acids. The CDR3 here is CASSEIPGQGAGNTIYF. The DNA of the CDR3 is TGTGCCAGCAGTGAGATTCCGGGACAGGGGGCTGGAAACACCATATATTTT.

This chain uses TRBV3-1 (or the pseudogene TRBV3-2) with TRBJ2-4, with 14 bases fitting TRBD2. V shed 4 bases and J 1 base; nucleotides not matched to a gene: 3. The CDR3 runs 17 residues. Germline V gene data show CDR1 as LGHDT and CDR2 as YNNKEL (reference sequence). The CDR3, as DNA: TGTGCCAGCAGCCCGGGACTAGCGGGGGAGGCCAAAAACATTCAGTACTTC. Protein sequence: CASSPGLAGEAKNIQYF.

The J gene is TRBJ1-5, the V gene TRBV5-1; D may be TRBD1 (5 bases). The CDR3 loop spans 14 amino acids. Trimming left V 0 bases short and J 7 bases short, with 11 bases between. Germline CDR1 and CDR2: SGHRS and YFSETQ. For the CDR3, the DNA is TGCGCCAGCAGCTTGGACCAGGAGGGGCAGCCCCAGCATTTT. This sequence encodes CASSLDQEGQPQHF.

J is TRBJ2-1 and V is TRBV3-1 (or the pseudogene TRBV3-2), with a possible D match to TRBD2 (5 bases). The CDR3 has 17 residues. The germline gives CDR1 LGHDT, CDR2 YNNKEL (reference sequence). Trimming took 0 bases from V and 0 from J, leaving 12 bases between them. The CDR3 sequence: CASSQDPGRGSYNEQFF. The CDR3 region has the DNA TGTGCCAGCAGCCAAGATCCCGGTCGGGGCTCCTACAATGAGCAGTTCTTC.

The chain recombines TRBV2 with TRBJ1-4, with no clear D. The V end lost 6 bases, the J end lost 8 bases, and 13 bases lay between the germline ends. Germline lookup yields CDR1 SNHLY and CDR2 FYNNEI. The CDR3 totals 13 residues. Written as DNA, the CDR3 is TGTGCCAGCAGAACCGGGCTGCAAGAAAAACTGTTTTTT. This gives the protein CASRTGLQEKLFF.